These 14 T cell receptor beta chains were all obtained from the same sample, sequenced in a study of T-cell reconstitution after alpha-beta-depleted transplantation in children. Preparation of the TCRbeta library used unique molecular identifiers. TCRdb re-analysed the PCR reads in MiXCR, keeping a single row per CDR3 protein. The sample has around 380,000 distinct CDR3 sequences; around 9.9% are singletons. The specimen comprised PBMCs from the stem cell graft donor, sampled from the stem cell graft. The receptors were sampled from a human donor who donated a stem cell graft to a child with acute myeloid leukemia.

The chain combines TRBV7-6 with TRBJ2-1; TRBD2 matches at 14 bases. Unmatched junction bases numbered 17, after V lost 5 bases and J lost 8 bases. Germline V CDR1 and CDR2: SGHVS, FNYEAQ. CDR3 length equals 19 residues. CDR3 sequence reads: CASSTGTSGGGTGSHEQFF. In nucleotides, the CDR3 is TGTGCCAGCAGCACTGGGACTAGCGGGGGCGGCACAGGGTCCCATGAGCAGTTCTTC. The variable domain in full, completed from reference TRBV7-6 and TRBJ2-1, reads GAGVSQSPRYKVTKRGQDVALRCDPISGHVSLYWYRQALGQGPEFLTYFNYEAQQDKSGLPNDRFSAERPEGSISTLTIQRTEQRDSAMYRCASSTGTSGGGTGSHEQFFGPGTRLTVL.

There are a few counts of this clonotype. The chain is built from TRBV11-2 and TRBJ2-7; 13 bases map to TRBD2. Germline assignment: CDR1 SGHAT and CDR2 FQNNGV. CDR3 size: 18 residues. V shed 5 bases, J shed 7 bases, and the junction held 17 bases outside the gene matches. The CDR3 region is CASSPFAGLAGLPGEQYF. Written as DNA, the CDR3 is TGTGCCAGCAGCCCCTTCGCGGGACTAGCGGGACTACCTGGGGAGCAGTACTTC. Together with reference TRBV11-2 and TRBJ2-7, the CDR3 gives the full variable domain: EAGVAQSPRYKIIEKRQSVAFWCNPISGHATLYWYQQILGQGPKLLIQFQNNGVVDDSQLPKDRFSAERLKGVDSTLKIQPAKLEDSAVYLCASSPFAGLAGLPGEQYFGPGTRLTVT.

This chain uses TRBV12-3 or TRBV12-4 with TRBJ2-1; 9 bases are shared with TRBD2. The CDR3 consists of 16 residues. The trim removed 4 bases at V and 8 bases at J, leaving 12 bases unmatched. CDR3 amino acids: CASSSPAGSGGDEQFF. CDR3 nucleotide sequence: TGTGCCAGCAGTTCCCCCGCTGGTAGCGGGGGTGATGAGCAGTTCTTC.

The chain joins TRBV12-3 or TRBV12-4 to TRBJ2-1; 8 bases line up with TRBD2. The CDR3 has 16 amino acids. V shed 3 bases, J shed 2 bases, and the junction held 6 bases outside the gene matches. The CDR3, as DNA: TGTGCCAGCAGTTTGGAAGCGGGAGTTACCTACAATGAGCAGTTCTTC. Protein sequence: CASSLEAGVTYNEQFF.

This chain uses TRBV6-1 with TRBJ2-3, with 9 bases identical to TRBD2. The CDR3 has 16 amino acids. Germline V CDR1 and CDR2: MNHNS, SASEGT. V shed 6 bases and J 0 bases; nucleotides not matched to a gene: 7. CDR3: CASSKSSGTSTDTQYF. The CDR3 nucleotides are TGTGCCAGCAGCAAATCTAGCGGGACTAGCACAGATACGCAGTATTTT.

There are many counts of this clonotype. The rearrangement uses TRBV7-8 and TRBJ1-1, with unresolved D. V was trimmed by 5 bases and J by 5 bases, leaving 21 bases between them. Germline loops: CDR1 SGHVS, CDR2 FQNEAQ. The CDR3 covers 16 residues. CDR3 protein: CASSTTSSGLGTEAFF. As DNA, the CDR3 is TGTGCCAGCAGCACCACTTCGTCCGGGCTTGGGACTGAAGCTTTCTTT.

This clonotype was observed at least ten times. The chain employs TRBV5-6 and TRBJ2-1, with D hard to call. V was shortened by 7 bases and J by 0 bases, with 2 bases between the two germline ends. Germline CDR1 SGHDT, CDR2 YYEEEE. The CDR3 runs to 11 residues. The CDR3 bases are TGTGCCAGCGGCTCCTACAATGAGCAGTTCTTC. It is translated as CASGSYNEQFF.

This chain joins TRBV6-1 and TRBJ2-3; D gene unclear. The CDR3 loop spans 13 amino acids. The V end lost 6 bases, the J end lost 13 bases, and 20 bases lay between the germline ends. Germline loops: CDR1 MNHNS, CDR2 SASEGT. CDR3 amino acids: CASSLSGLSDKYF. The CDR3 nucleotides read TGTGCCAGCAGCCTCTCGGGCCTCTCGGATAAGTATTTT.

The table lists this clonotype with many counts. The chain recombines TRBV7-8 with TRBJ2-4; D is unclear. The CDR3 loop spans 14 amino acids. CDR1 and CDR2 (germline): SGHVS, FQNEAQ. V was trimmed by 3 bases and J by 1 base, leaving 7 bases between them. The CDR3 region has the DNA TGTGCCAGCAGCTTCGATGCGGCCAAAAACATTCAGTACTTC. Translated: CASSFDAAKNIQYF.

This clonotype has ten or more counts. Here the CDR3 DNA reads TGTGCCAGCACGCTAGCGGGAGGCGGCGGGGAGCTGTTTTTT. Protein product: CASTLAGGGGELFF. The genes are TRBV6-5 and TRBJ2-2, with 11 bases that match TRBD2. Germline-derived CDR1 and CDR2 are MNHEY and SVGAGI. The CDR3 spans 14 residues. V gave up 7 bases and J gave up 7 bases; unmatched junction bases: 5.

This sequence joins TRBV14 and TRBJ2-1; TRBD2 aligns across 12 bases. CDR3 length: 15 residues. Looked up from germline, CDR1 is SGHDN and CDR2 is FVKESK. After removal of 4 bases from V and 9 bases from J, the junction contained 7 bases not matched to a gene. This CDR3 reads CASSLTSGRFGEQFF. The CDR3 coding sequence is TGTGCCAGCAGCCTAACTAGCGGGAGGTTTGGTGAGCAGTTCTTC.

This clonotype has more than one count but fewer than ten. V usage is TRBV7-2 and J usage is TRBJ1-4, with 9 bases that match TRBD1. CDR1 SGHTA and CDR2 FQGNSA come from the germline V gene. With 5 bases clipped from V and 10 bases from J, the junction kept 11 bases outside the gene matches. The CDR3 sequence is 15 residues long. The CDR3 DNA follows: TGTGCCAGCAGCGCCTCACAGGGGGCAGGTGCAAAACTGTTTTTT. It yields the protein CASSASQGAGAKLFF. Using reference TRBV7-2 and TRBJ1-4 for the parts outside the CDR3, the full variable domain is GAGVSQSPSNKVTEKGKDVELRCDPISGHTALYWYRQSLGQGLEFLIYFQGNSAPDKSGLPSDRFSAERTGGSVSTLTIQRTQQEDSAVYLCASSASQGAGAKLFFGSGTQLSVL.

This clonotype has at least ten counts. V gene TRBV20-1 combines with J gene TRBJ2-1, with 11 positions matching TRBD2. The CDR3 length is 17 residues. V was clipped by 0 bases and J by 4 bases; unmatched bases: 8. Germline CDR1 DFQATT, CDR2 SNEGSKA (reference sequence). The CDR3 nucleotides read TGCAGTGCTAGAGATGGGGGACTAGCGGAACATTACAATGAGCAGTTCTTC. Residues: CSARDGGLAEHYNEQFF.

This clonotype was found a few times. The V call is TRBV6-5, the J call TRBJ1-2; TRBD1 agrees at 10 bases. Germline assignment: CDR1 MNHEY and CDR2 SVGAGI. The V gene end was trimmed by 2 bases and the J gene end by 4 bases; junction bases not matched to a gene: 4. The CDR3 covers 15 residues. The CDR3: CASSYGQGVSYGYTF. CDR3 DNA: TGTGCCAGCAGTTACGGACAGGGGGTTAGCTATGGCTACACCTTC.